The 17 T cell receptor beta chains below all came from one sample that was sequenced in a study of cytomegalovirus exposure and HLA in healthy donors (TCRdb year 2017). Receptor libraries were prepared by the immunoSEQ multiplex PCR assay. Not all clones reach the TCRdb copy of this immuneACCESS table, which keeps in-frame sequences only. Checked studies attribute under half of the gap to unresolved V genes and leave the rest unexplained. This sample has around 99,000 clones in its table, and roughly 90% of those were observed once. The ten most abundant clones make up about 2% of the sample. The specimen sequenced was PBMCs. The source is a woman between 18 and 29 years old in good health and CMV-seronegative.

A single count supports this clone. This chain links TRBV6-4 with TRBJ2-1; D is ambiguous. Trimming removed 7 bases at V and 8 bases at J, with 18 bases between. The CDR3 has 14 amino acids. The germline gives CDR1 MRHNA, CDR2 SNTAGT. The CDR3 DNA follows: TGTGCCAGCATGCCTGAGGTCTCTAGTGATGAGCAGTTCTTC. Translated: CASMPEVSSDEQFF.

The gene calls are TRBV5-1 and TRBJ1-1, with a tentative D call TRBD1 (6 bases). The CDR3 runs 13 residues. Germline values: CDR1 SGHRS, CDR2 YFSETQ. The V and J ends lost 9 bases and 1 base respectively, with 13 bases between them. CDR3 DNA sequence: TGCGCCACTAAAAAGGGGGAGAACACTGAAGCTTTCTTT. Translating it yields CATKKGENTEAFF. Combining the CDR3 with reference TRBV5-1 and TRBJ1-1 gives the whole variable domain KAGVTQTPRYLIKTRGQQVTLSCSPISGHRSVSWYQQTPGQGLQFLFEYFSETQRNKGNFPGRFSGRQFSNSRSEMNVSTLELGDSALYLCATKKGENTEAFFGQGTRLTVV.

The gene calls are TRBV11-2 and TRBJ2-1; D gene ambiguous. This CDR3 has 12 amino acids. Per germline, CDR1 SGHAT and CDR2 FQNNGV. V lost 1 base and J 10 bases, leaving 8 bases between the germline ends. The CDR3 protein is CASSLVGREQFF. The DNA of the CDR3 is TGTGCCAGCAGCTTAGTTGGGCGAGAGCAGTTCTTC.

The chain carries TRBV4-3 and TRBJ2-7; 11 bases match TRBD1. V shed 0 bases, J shed 1 base, and the junction held 8 bases outside the gene matches. The CDR3 is 18 residues long. Germline assignment: CDR1 LGHNA and CDR2 YSLEER. DNA of the CDR3: TGCGCCAGCAGCCAAGAGCAGGGGACAGGGGGGATGTCCTACGAGCAGTACTTC. Translated: CASSQEQGTGGMSYEQYF.

This clone is a singleton in its sample. The CDR3 reads CASSLVAGPQETQYF. CDR3 bases: TGTGCCAGCAGCTTGGTGGCAGGTCCCCAAGAGACCCAGTACTTC. The V gene is TRBV5-6, the J gene TRBJ2-5; the D is unclear. This CDR3 comprises 15 residues. The V end lost 0 bases, the J end lost 1 base, and 10 bases lay between the germline ends. Germline assignment: CDR1 SGHDT and CDR2 YYEEEE. Variable domain in full (rest from reference TRBV5-6 and TRBJ2-5): DAGVTQSPTHLIKTRGQQVTLRCSPKSGHDTVSWYQQALGQGPQFIFQYYEEEERQRGNFPDRFSGHQFPNYSSELNVNALLLGDSALYLCASSLVAGPQETQYFGPGTRLLVL.

The chain links TRBV4-3 to TRBJ2-1; 10 bases map to TRBD2. Germline trimming cut 0 bases from V and 4 bases from J; bases unmatched to any gene: 3. From germline, CDR1 is LGHNA and CDR2 YSLEER. This CDR3 region has 16 residues. The CDR3 bases are TGCGCCAGCAGCCAAGAAAGGACTAGCGGATACAATGAGCAGTTCTTC. It yields the protein CASSQERTSGYNEQFF.

The gene calls are TRBV10-3 and TRBJ2-1, with a possible D match to TRBD2 (8 bases). Germline V gene data show CDR1 as ENHRY and CDR2 as SYGVKD. The V end was cut by 4 bases, the J end by 6 bases, with 19 bases between. The CDR3 has 16 residues. The CDR3 DNA reads as TGTGCCATCAGTGCCGGGGGGGACAGTTTGGGCAATGAGCAGTTCTTC. Translation gives CAISAGGDSLGNEQFF.

This chain links TRBV5-1 with TRBJ1-1, with a possible D match to TRBD1 (5 bases). This CDR3 has 13 amino acids. Trimming took 3 bases from V and 4 from J, leaving 10 bases between them. Germline loops: CDR1 SGHRS, CDR2 YFSETQ. The CDR3 DNA follows: TGCGCCAGCAGCTGGGTGGGGGGCACTGAAGCTTTCTTT. Its protein product is CASSWVGGTEAFF.

CDR3 sequence (DNA): TGTGCCAGCAGTTTATCAGGGGTTATGGGCTATGGCTACACCTTC. Protein: CASSLSGVMGYGYTF. V and J are TRBV28 and TRBJ1-2; a weak D match, TRBD1 (6 bases). Trimming shortened V by 1 base and J by 4 bases, and 13 bases separated the two germline ends. Germline V CDR1 and CDR2: MDHEN, SYDVKM. There are 15 residues in the CDR3.

J is TRBJ2-1 and V is TRBV20-1; D might be TRBD2 (6 bases). Germline CDR1 DFQATT, CDR2 SNEGSKA (reference sequence). This CDR3 comprises 11 residues. V lost 4 bases and J lost 10, with 11 bases in between. Here the CDR3 DNA reads TGCAGTGCTACCCGTGGGGGGGAGCAGTTCTTC. Protein sequence: CSATRGGEQFF.

V gene TRBV4-3 combines with J gene TRBJ1-1; D may be TRBD1 (6 bases). V dropped 2 bases and J dropped 0 bases, with 16 bases sitting between them. This CDR3 region has 17 residues. The V gene's germline CDR1 is LGHNA and CDR2 YSLEER. The CDR3 region has the DNA TGCGCCAGCAGCCAAATTCGTACAGACAGGTTGAACACTGAAGCTTTCTTT. It specifies CASSQIRTDRLNTEAFF.

The chain employs TRBV13 and TRBJ2-5; D is perhaps TRBD2 (5 bases). Germline V gives CDR1 PRHDT, CDR2 FYEKMQ (reference sequence). This CDR3 region has 15 residues. V was cut by 5 bases and J by 4 bases, with 17 bases left in between. The CDR3 DNA follows: TGTGCCAGCAGCATCCGCGACGGGGAAGGAGAGACCCAGTACTTC. It is translated as CASSIRDGEGETQYF.

This clone occurred once. The chain employs TRBV18 and TRBJ2-3; TRBD1 agrees at 7 bases. Germline CDR1 and CDR2: KGHSH and LQKENI. Unmatched junction bases numbered 9, after V lost 3 bases and J lost 0 bases. The CDR3 consists of 17 residues. In DNA, the CDR3 is TGTGCCAGCTCACCCCTAAGACAGGGCCGGAGCACAGATACGCAGTATTTT. Translation gives CASSPLRQGRSTDTQYF. Based on the CDR3 plus reference TRBV18 and TRBJ2-3, the full variable domain is NAGVMQNPRHLVRRRGQEARLRCSPMKGHSHVYWYRQLPEEGLKFMVYLQKENIIDESGMPKERFSAEFPKEGPSILRIQQVVRGDSAAYFCASSPLRQGRSTDTQYFGPGTRLTVL.

The gene calls are TRBV7-3 and TRBJ2-6; D is unclear. The CDR3 has 14 residues. CDR1 is SGHTA and CDR2 is FQGTGA in the germline V gene. The V end lost 3 bases, the J end lost 4 bases, and 7 bases lay between the germline ends. CDR3: CASSFYSGANVLTF. The CDR3 DNA reads as TGTGCCAGCAGCTTTTATTCCGGGGCCAACGTCCTGACTTTC.

This clone was observed a handful of times. One end of the junction fails to match germline, which may point to a read error. The CDR3 sequence is CASSFPVRGPYEQYF. In DNA form, the CDR3 reads TGTGCCAGTAGTTTCCCGGTCAGGGGACCGTACGAGCAGTACTTC. This chain connects TRBV28 to TRBJ2-7; tentatively, D is TRBD1 (6 bases). The CDR3 is 15 amino acids. Germline loops: CDR1 MDHEN, CDR2 SYDVKM.

The chain is built from TRBV6-7 and TRBJ2-7; D may be TRBD1 (5 bases). TRBV6-7 is known as an ORF, though its function is uncertain. The CDR3 is made up of 16 amino acids. The V end lost 0 bases, the J end lost 2 bases, and 14 bases lay between the germline ends. The CDR3 loop reads CASSYSTVLPTYEQYF. CDR3 coding DNA: TGTGCCAGCAGTTACTCGACAGTCCTACCTACCTACGAGCAGTACTTC.

The genes are TRBV15 and TRBJ2-7, with TRBD1 matching 7 bases. The CDR3 covers 16 residues. Germline V gene sequence: CDR1 LNHNV, CDR2 YYDKDF (reference sequence). J was trimmed by 4 bases and V by 0 bases; bases with no gene match: 9. In nucleotides, the CDR3 is TGTGCCACCAGCAGAGATCTAGGGCAGGGGGTGTACGAGCAGTACTTC. Residues: CATSRDLGQGVYEQYF.